This TCR beta chain emerged from a study of T-cell memory formation after mild COVID-19. The wider study: There were largely donor-specific TCR clusters.

Germline trimming cut 3 bases from V and 0 bases from J; bases unmatched to any gene: 7. The CDR3 is 16 residues long. From germline, CDR1 is SGHNT and CDR2 YYREEE (reference sequence). On this clonotype: Its matching antigen is unknown.

Study-level results: There was a balanced CD4/CD8 profile in clones contracting day 15 to 85, and later expanders leaned CD4+.

TCRdb independently ran MiXCR on the 5' RACE reads; one entry per CDR3 protein. Here the sample spans about half a million distinct CDR3 sequences, approximately 18% being singletons. Specimen: PBMCs or a T cell subset sorted from them (not recorded which). V usage is TRBV5-4 and J usage is TRBJ2-7; 9 bases are shared with TRBD2. The receptor was isolated from an adult woman who had mild COVID-19 (a few samples of this study predate the infection). Cell type and time point are not known. The CDR3 region is CASSSGTSSYSYEQYF. The CDR3, as DNA: TGTGCCAGCAGCTCCGGGACTAGCAGTTACTCCTACGAGCAGTACTTC.